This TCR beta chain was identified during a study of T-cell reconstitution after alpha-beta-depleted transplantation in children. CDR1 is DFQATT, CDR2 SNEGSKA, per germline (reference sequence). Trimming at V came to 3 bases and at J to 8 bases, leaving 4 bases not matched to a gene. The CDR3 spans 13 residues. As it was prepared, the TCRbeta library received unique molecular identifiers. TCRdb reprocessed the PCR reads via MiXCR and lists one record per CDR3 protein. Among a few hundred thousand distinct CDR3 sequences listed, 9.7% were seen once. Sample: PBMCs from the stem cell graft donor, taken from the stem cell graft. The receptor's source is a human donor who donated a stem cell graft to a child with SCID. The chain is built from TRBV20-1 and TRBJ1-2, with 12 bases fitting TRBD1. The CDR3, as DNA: TGCAGTGCTAGGGGACAGGGGGCAAGGGGCTACACCTTC. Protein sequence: CSARGQGARGYTF.